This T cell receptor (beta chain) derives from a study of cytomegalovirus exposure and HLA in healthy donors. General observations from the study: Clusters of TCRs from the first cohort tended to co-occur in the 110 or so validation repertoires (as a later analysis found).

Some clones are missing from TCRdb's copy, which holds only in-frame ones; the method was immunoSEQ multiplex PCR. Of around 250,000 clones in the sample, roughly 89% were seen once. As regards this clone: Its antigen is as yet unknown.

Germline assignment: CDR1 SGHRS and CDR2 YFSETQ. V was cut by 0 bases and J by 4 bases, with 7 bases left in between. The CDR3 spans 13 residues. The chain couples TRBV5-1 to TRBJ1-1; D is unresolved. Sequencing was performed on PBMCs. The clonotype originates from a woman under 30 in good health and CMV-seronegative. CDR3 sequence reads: CASSLDSPTEAFF. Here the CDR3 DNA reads TGCGCCAGCAGCTTGGACAGTCCCACTGAAGCTTTCTTT.